Following are 9 T cell receptor beta chains from one sample sequenced in a study of cytomegalovirus exposure and HLA in healthy donors. Sequencing was performed with immunoSEQ multiplex PCR; in TCRdb, only in-frame clones are kept and a portion is missing. The table includes roughly 230,000 clones, roughly 91% detected once. Input material: PBMCs. Receptor source: a woman younger than 45 in good health and CMV-seronegative.

The chain recombines TRBV6-1 with TRBJ2-3, with 7 positions matching TRBD1. The junction had 6 bases not matched to a gene; V was cut back by 1 base and J by 2 bases. Germline V gene data show CDR1 as MNHNS and CDR2 as SASEGT. CDR3 size: 16 residues. The CDR3 here is CASSEDGQALTDTQYF. CDR3 nucleotide sequence: TGTGCCAGCAGTGAAGACGGACAGGCTCTCACAGATACGCAGTATTTT.

This clone occurred a few times. The chain is built from TRBV19 and TRBJ1-1; D remains unclear. The V gene's germline CDR1 is LNHDA and CDR2 SQIVND (reference sequence). The V and J ends lost 3 bases and 1 base respectively, with 6 bases between them. The CDR3 has 13 amino acids. The chain's CDR3 is CASSMTSNTEAFF. The CDR3 DNA reads TGTGCCAGTAGTATGACTTCGAACACTGAAGCTTTCTTT.

The gene calls are TRBV19 and TRBJ2-7; possibly TRBD2 for D (5 bases). Deletions cut 1 base from V and 6 bases from J, with 16 bases between. Germline-derived CDR1 and CDR2 are LNHDA and SQIVND (reference sequence). This CDR3 spans 15 amino acids. The CDR3 protein is CASSIASKGVSEQYF. In nucleotides, the CDR3 is TGTGCCAGTAGTATAGCTTCCAAGGGAGTCTCCGAGCAGTACTTC. The full variable domain, completed using reference TRBV19 and TRBJ2-7, is DGGITQSPKYLFRKEGQNVTLSCEQNLNHDAMYWYRQDPGQGLRLIYYSQIVNDFQKGDIAEGYSVSREKKESFPLTVTSAQKNPTAFYLCASSIASKGVSEQYFGPGTRLTVT.

About this clone: This sample also contains other DNA sequences that code for the same CDR3. The gene calls are TRBV29-1 and TRBJ2-7; D may be TRBD1 or TRBD2 (5 bases each). This CDR3 spans 12 amino acids. CDR1 and CDR2 (germline): SQVTM, ANQGSEA. Trimming left V 3 bases short and J 2 bases short, with 8 bases between. CDR3 amino acids: CSVEGEAYEQYF. DNA for the CDR3: TGCAGCGTTGAGGGGGAAGCCTACGAGCAGTACTTC.

This sequence joins TRBV5-4 and TRBJ2-7; tentatively, D is TRBD1 or TRBD2 (5 bases each). The CDR3 contains 17 residues. Germline CDR1 SGHNT, CDR2 YYREEE (reference sequence). Trimming removed 1 base from V and 5 bases from J, with 22 bases in between. CDR3 sequence: CASSLRFSGPPGDEQYF. In DNA form, the CDR3 reads TGTGCCAGCAGCTTGCGGTTTTCGGGGCCCCCCGGAGACGAGCAGTACTTC.

This clone was picked up one time. The chain employs TRBV7-6 and TRBJ2-7; TRBD1 is a possible D gene (6 bases). CDR1 is SGHVS, CDR2 FNYEAQ, per germline. This CDR3 is 14 amino acids long. With 6 bases removed from V and 1 base from J, the gap between germline ends came to 13 bases. CDR3: CASSYTDSSYEQYF. The CDR3 region has the DNA TGTGCCAGCAGTTACACGGACAGTTCCTACGAGCAGTACTTC.

The CDR3 loop reads CASSLQGKPSTDTQYF. CDR3 DNA: TGTGCCAGCAGCTTGCAGGGGAAACCTAGCACAGATACGCAGTATTTT. The V gene is TRBV5-4, the J gene TRBJ2-3; perhaps TRBD1 as D (6 bases). Germline CDR1 reads SGHNT; CDR2 reads YYREEE (reference sequence). Trimming left V 1 base short and J 0 bases short, with 12 bases between. The CDR3 runs 16 residues.

This clone was seen a single time. The V and J genes are TRBV10-3 and TRBJ2-3, with a weak D call TRBD2 (6 bases). Germline CDR1 and CDR2: ENHRY and SYGVKD. Between the trimmed V and J ends, which lost 9 bases and 0 bases, there was a span of 13 bases. This CDR3 region has 14 residues. This chain's CDR3 is CAMGVADSTDTQYF. CDR3 sequence (DNA): TGTGCCATGGGCGTAGCGGACAGCACAGATACGCAGTATTTT.

The chain is built from TRBV2 and TRBJ2-5; D uncertain. V was shortened by 6 bases and J by 2 bases, with 13 bases between the two germline ends. The CDR3 consists of 14 residues. The V gene's germline CDR1 is SNHLY and CDR2 FYNNEI. The CDR3, as DNA: TGTGCCAGCAGGGCCGGGTTAAGACAAGAGACCCAGTACTTC. Protein product: CASRAGLRQETQYF.